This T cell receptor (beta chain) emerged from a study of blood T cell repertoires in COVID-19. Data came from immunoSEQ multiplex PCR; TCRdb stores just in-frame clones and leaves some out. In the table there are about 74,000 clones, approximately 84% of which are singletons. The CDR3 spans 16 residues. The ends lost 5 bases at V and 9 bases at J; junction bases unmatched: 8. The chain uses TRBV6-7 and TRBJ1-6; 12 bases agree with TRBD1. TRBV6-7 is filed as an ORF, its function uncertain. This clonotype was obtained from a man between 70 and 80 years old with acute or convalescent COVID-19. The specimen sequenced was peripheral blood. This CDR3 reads CASSTGQGAAFSPLHF. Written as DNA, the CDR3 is TGTGCCAGCAGTACGGGACAGGGGGCGGCCTTTTCACCCCTCCACTTT.